The clone carrying this T cell receptor (beta chain) has only one observation. Its antigen is as yet unknown. This entry comes from a study of cytomegalovirus exposure and HLA in healthy donors. About the study: Ancestry clustering placed roughly four fifths of approximately 420 genotyped donors in the Caucasian-associated cluster. Study-level findings and limits: In vitro assays verified that three CMV-associated chains recognized CMV antigens specifically.

It was with 60 Vbeta and 13 Jbeta primers that the PCR ran. Data came from immunoSEQ multiplex PCR; TCRdb stores just in-frame clones and leaves some out. The sample contains roughly 190,000 clones, about three quarters of which appear only once. Per the germline V gene, CDR1 is SQVTM and CDR2 is ANQGSEA. This CDR3 has 13 residues. Sequencing was performed on PBMCs. The origin of this receptor is a female donor in good health and CMV-seronegative. The rearrangement joins TRBV29-1 to TRBJ2-2, with D perhaps TRBD1 (6 bases). CDR3: CTVGQLNTGELFF. The DNA of the CDR3 is TGCACCGTAGGACAGCTGAACACCGGGGAGCTGTTTTTT.